Detailed here is one TCR beta chain. Combining a sample-barcoded 5' primer with a J-beta primer mix, a second PCR ran for about 7 to 11 cycles. TCRdb re-derived calls from the 5' RACE reads in MiXCR, one entry per CDR3 protein. The table lists 1 million or so distinct CDR3 sequences, under 55% of them singletons. Per the germline V gene, CDR1 is MNHEY and CDR2 is SVGEGT. The CDR3 extends over 15 amino acids. The sample originates from a study of blood T cells in healthy people across ages. The sequence derives from a woman aged 55-75 years in good health. Specimen: blood. V gene TRBV6-2 or TRBV6-3 combines with J gene TRBJ2-1; a possible D gene is TRBD2 (6 bases). The DNA end is a closer match to TRBJ2-7, so the J assignment may be wrong. The CDR3 protein is CASSYKAGMYNEQYF. The CDR3 DNA reads TGTGCCAGCAGTTACAAGGCGGGAATGTACAATGAGCAGTACTTC.